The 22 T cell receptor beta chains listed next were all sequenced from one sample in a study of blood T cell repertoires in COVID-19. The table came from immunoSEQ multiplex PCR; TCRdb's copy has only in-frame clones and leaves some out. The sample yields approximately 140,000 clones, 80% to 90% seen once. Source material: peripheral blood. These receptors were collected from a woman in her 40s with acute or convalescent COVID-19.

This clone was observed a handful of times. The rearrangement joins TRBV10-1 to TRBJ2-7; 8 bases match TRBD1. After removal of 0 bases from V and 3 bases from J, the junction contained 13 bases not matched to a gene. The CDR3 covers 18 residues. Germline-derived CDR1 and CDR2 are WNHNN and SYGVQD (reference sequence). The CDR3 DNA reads TGCGCCAGCAGTGAGTCGGTGGTATGGACAGGGTTTGGCTACGAGCAGTACTTC. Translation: CASSESVVWTGFGYEQYF.

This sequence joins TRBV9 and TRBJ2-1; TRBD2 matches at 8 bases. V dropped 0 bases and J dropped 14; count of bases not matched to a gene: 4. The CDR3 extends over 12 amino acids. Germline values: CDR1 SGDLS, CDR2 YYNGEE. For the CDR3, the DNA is TGTGCCAGCAGCGTAGCGGGAGGGCTCAAGTTCTTC. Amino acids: CASSVAGGLKFF. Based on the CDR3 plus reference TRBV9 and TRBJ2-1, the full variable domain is DSGVTQTPKHLITATGQRVTLRCSPRSGDLSVYWYQQSLDQGLQFLIQYYNGEERAKGNILERFSAQQFPDLHSELNLSSLELGDSALYFCASSVAGGLKFFGPGTRLTVL.

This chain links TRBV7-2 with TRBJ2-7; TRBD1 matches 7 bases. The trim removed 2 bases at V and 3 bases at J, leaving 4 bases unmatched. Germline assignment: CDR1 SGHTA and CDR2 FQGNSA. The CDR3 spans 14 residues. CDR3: CASSLKAGGYEQYF. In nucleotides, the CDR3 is TGTGCCAGCAGCTTAAAGGCAGGGGGCTACGAGCAGTACTTC.

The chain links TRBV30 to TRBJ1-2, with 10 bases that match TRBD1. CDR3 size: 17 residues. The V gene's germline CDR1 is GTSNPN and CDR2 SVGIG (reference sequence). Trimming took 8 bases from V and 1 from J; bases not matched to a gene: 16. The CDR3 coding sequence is TGTGCCGCATACCTCGGGACAGGGGCCAGATTTAACTATGGCTACACCTTC. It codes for CAAYLGTGARFNYGYTF.

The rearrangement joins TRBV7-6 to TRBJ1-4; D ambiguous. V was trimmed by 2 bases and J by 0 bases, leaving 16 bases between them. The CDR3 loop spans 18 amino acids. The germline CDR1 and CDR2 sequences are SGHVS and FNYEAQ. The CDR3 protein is CASSLFERLSTTNEKLFF. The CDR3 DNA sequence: TGTGCCAGCAGCTTATTTGAGCGGTTGTCCACAACTAATGAAAAACTGTTTTTT.

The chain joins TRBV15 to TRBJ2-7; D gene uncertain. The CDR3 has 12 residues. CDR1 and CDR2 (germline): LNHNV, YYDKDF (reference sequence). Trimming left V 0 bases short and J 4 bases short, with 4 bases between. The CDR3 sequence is CATSRDTYEQYF. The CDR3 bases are TGTGCCACCAGCAGAGATACATACGAGCAGTACTTC. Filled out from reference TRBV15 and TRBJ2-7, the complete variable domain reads DAMVIQNPRYQVTQFGKPVTLSCSQTLNHNVMYWYQQKSSQAPKLLFHYYDKDFNNEADTPDNFQSRRPNTSFCFLDIRSPGLGDTAMYLCATSRDTYEQYFGPGTRLTVT.

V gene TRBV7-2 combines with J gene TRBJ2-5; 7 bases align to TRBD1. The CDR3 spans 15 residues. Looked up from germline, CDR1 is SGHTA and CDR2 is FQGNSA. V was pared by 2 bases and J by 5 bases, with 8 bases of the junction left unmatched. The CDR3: CASSLRQGSVETQYF. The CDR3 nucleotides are TGTGCCAGCAGCTTAAGACAGGGAAGCGTGGAGACCCAGTACTTC.

The CDR3 DNA is TGTGCCAGCAGCCCTCACGGCACTGAAGCTTTCTTT. Translating gives CASSPHGTEAFF. The chain joins TRBV12-3 or TRBV12-4 to TRBJ1-1; D not certain. This CDR3 contains 12 residues. The V end was cut by 6 bases, the J end by 4 bases, with 9 bases between.

This chain's CDR3 is CAISDPGALYNEQFF. The DNA for the CDR3 is TGTGCCATCAGTGACCCGGGAGCGCTGTACAATGAGCAGTTCTTC. The rearrangement joins TRBV10-3 to TRBJ2-1; possible D gene TRBD2, 6 bases. Germline CDR1 is ENHRY and CDR2 is SYGVKD. This CDR3 comprises 15 residues. V was clipped by 3 bases and J by 4 bases, with 13 bases between them.

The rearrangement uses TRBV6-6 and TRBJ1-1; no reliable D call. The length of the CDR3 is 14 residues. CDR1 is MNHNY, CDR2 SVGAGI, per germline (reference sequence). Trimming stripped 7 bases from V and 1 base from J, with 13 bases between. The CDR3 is CASIDPGRNTEAFF. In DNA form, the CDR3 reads TGTGCCAGCATTGACCCCGGGAGGAACACTGAAGCTTTCTTT.

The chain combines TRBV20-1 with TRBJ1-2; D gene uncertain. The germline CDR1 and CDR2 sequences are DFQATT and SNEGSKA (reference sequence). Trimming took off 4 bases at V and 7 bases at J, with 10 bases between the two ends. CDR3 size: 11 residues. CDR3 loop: CSATESSGYTF. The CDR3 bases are TGCAGTGCTACAGAGTCGTCTGGCTACACCTTC.

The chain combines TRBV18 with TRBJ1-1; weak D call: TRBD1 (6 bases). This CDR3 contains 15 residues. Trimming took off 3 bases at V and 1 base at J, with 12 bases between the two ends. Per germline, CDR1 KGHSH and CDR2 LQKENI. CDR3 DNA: TGTGCCAGCTCACCCGGGGGGCTGTGGAACACTGAAGCTTTCTTT. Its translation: CASSPGGLWNTEAFF.

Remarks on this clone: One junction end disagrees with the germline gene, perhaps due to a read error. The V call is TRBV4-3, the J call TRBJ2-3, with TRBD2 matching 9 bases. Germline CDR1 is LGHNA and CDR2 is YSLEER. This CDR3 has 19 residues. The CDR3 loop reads CASSQDLPSGEFYTDTQYF. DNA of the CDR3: TGCGCCAGCAGCCAAGATCTCCCTAGCGGGGAGTTTTACACAGATACGCAATATTTT.

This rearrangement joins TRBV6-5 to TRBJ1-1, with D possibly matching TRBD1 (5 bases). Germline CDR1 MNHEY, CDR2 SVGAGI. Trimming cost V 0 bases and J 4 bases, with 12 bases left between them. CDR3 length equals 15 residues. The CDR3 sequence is CASSYSRGLGTEAFF. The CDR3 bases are TGTGCCAGCAGTTACTCGCGGGGGTTGGGCACTGAAGCTTTCTTT.

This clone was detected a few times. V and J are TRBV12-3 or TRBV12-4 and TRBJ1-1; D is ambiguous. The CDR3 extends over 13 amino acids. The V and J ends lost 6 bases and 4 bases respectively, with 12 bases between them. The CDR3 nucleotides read TGTGCCAGCAGCAAAGAGGTGAGCACTGAAGCTTTCTTT. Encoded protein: CASSKEVSTEAFF.

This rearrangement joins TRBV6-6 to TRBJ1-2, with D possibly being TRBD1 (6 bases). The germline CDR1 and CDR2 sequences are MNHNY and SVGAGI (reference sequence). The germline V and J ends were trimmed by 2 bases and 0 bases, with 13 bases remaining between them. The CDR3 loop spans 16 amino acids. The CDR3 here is CASSYPGTYANYGYTF. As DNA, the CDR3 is TGTGCCAGCAGTTACCCGGGGACATACGCTAACTATGGCTACACCTTC.

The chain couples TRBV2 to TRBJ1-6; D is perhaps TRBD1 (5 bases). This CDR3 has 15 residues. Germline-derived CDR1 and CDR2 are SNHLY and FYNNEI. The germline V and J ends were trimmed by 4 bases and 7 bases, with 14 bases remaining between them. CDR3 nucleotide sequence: TGTGCCAGCAGTGGGGGCAGCAACGGGAATTCACCCCTCCACTTT. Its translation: CASSGGSNGNSPLHF. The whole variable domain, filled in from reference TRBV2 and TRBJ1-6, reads EPEVTQTPSHQVTQMGQEVILRCVPISNHLYFYWYRQILGQKVEFLVSFYNNEISEKSEIFDDQFSVERPDGSNFTLKIRSTKLEDSAMYFCASSGGSNGNSPLHFGNGTRLTVT.

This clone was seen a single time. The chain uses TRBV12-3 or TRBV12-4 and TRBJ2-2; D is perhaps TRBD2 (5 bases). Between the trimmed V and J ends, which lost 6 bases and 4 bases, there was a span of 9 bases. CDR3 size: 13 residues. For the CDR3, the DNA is TGTGCCAGCAGCGGGGATTTCACCGGGGAGCTGTTTTTT. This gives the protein CASSGDFTGELFF.

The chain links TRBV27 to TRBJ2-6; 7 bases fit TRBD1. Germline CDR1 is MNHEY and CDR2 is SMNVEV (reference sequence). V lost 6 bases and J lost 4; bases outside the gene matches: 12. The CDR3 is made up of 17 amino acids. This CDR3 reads CASSRDRDPLGANVLTF. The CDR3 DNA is TGTGCCAGCAGCCGGGACAGAGACCCCCTCGGGGCCAACGTCCTGACTTTC. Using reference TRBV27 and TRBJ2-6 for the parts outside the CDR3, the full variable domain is EAQVTQNPRYLITVTGKKLTVTCSQNMNHEYMSWYRQDPGLGLRQIYYSMNVEVTDKGDVPEGYKVSRKEKRNFPLILESPSPNQTSLYFCASSRDRDPLGANVLTFGAGSRLTVL.

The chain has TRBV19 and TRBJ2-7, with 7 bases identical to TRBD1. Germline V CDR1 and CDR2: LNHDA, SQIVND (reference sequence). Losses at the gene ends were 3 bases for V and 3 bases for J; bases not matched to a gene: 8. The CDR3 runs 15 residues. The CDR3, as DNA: TGTGCCAGTAGTATCATGGGTCAGGGGGACTACGAGCAGTACTTC. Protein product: CASSIMGQGDYEQYF.

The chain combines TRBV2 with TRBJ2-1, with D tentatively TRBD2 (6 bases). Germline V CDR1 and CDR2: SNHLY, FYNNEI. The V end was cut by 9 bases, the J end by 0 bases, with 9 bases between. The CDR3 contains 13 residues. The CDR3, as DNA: TGTGCCAGGGGGACTCCCTCCTACAATGAGCAGTTCTTC. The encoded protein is CARGTPSYNEQFF.

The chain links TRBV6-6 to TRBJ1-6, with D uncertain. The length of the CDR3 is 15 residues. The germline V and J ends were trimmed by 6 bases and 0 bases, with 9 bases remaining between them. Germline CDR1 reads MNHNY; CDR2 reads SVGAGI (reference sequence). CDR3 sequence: CASSYDSSYNSPLHF. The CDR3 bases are TGTGCCAGCAGCTACGATAGCTCCTATAATTCACCCCTCCACTTT.